The present entry profiles one T cell receptor beta chain with its context. Its specific antigen is unknown. One base away there is no much larger clone; base qualities are not given. This record comes from a study of cytomegalovirus exposure and HLA in healthy donors (dated 2017 in TCRdb). With respect to the entire study: An earlier analysis of roughly 500 of the donors reported approximately 300 Gb of sequence data and 100 million to 120 million unique TCR beta sequences obtained from roughly 170 million T cells. An early release that covered about 600 HLA-typed donors contained approximately 300 gigabases of sequencing data and tens of millions of unique TCR sequences. Of the roughly 400 genotyped donors, 65% to 90% fell in the genetic ancestry cluster associated with self-reported Caucasian donors. The study aimed to test whether cataloging public T cell receptors could reveal signatures of past pathogen exposure. The study profiled the T cell repertoires of more than 500 subjects by immunosequencing and related them to cytomegalovirus serostatus. Along with the 666-subject first cohort, a separate validation cohort of approximately 110 different subjects was used. To predict cytomegalovirus infection status, the study brought together high-throughput TCR immunosequencing, statistical association of individual TCRs with disease status, and machine learning. A later analysis re-examined previously published TCR beta repertoires from roughly 650 donors and added high-resolution HLA genotyping to investigate patterns of TCR occurrence. Rather than using new phenotypic data, the later analysis identified candidate immune exposures from TCR beta sequences and from how often those sequences occurred across donors. An earlier analysis of several hundred of the donors applied high-throughput TCR beta sequencing to assess whether each TCR beta V gene segment acted as functional or pseudogenic. Donor age, sex, ethnicity and CMV serostatus were collected together with the repertoire data. Genome-wide SNP genotypes for about three fifths of the roughly 700 donors were used in a later genetic analysis, which treated that subset as a discovery cohort. Every discovery cohort repertoire had been produced on one sequencing platform. HLA typing covered class I and class II loci at four-digit resolution. The number of donors typed differed by locus, with roughly 629-640 for A, B, C, DRB1 and DQB1, roughly 550 for DQA1, over 600 for DPA1, and over 400 for DPB1. Because of strong linkage in the cohort, four or five DR-DQ haplotypes were treated as single units for association and clustering. Across 300 to 500 genotyped donors of the cohort, an average of about 200,000 unique TCR beta nucleotide sequences per donor were sequenced, and 15% to 20% of those sequences were non-productive.

Beyond this particular receptor, the publication reports: In an earlier analysis of 450 to 750 of the donors, most TCR beta V segments appeared in productive rearrangements about 87% or about 30% of the time, broadly matching IMGT annotations. Some IMGT-functional V segments, including TRBV6-2 and TRBV6-3, could not be told apart with the 87-base-pair reads, so those segments were excluded. A later genetic analysis associated a missense DCLRE1C variant with V-gene and J-gene trimming of TCR beta chains, and an independent cohort replicated the association. In a later analysis, most CMV-associated TCR beta chains were found to appear HLA-restricted, with HLA associations seemingly driven largely by CMV exposure. The authors suggested that the approach could potentially be generalized to other disease states and immunological phenotypes. While some public TCRs were present in many individuals, most TCR sequences turned up only very rarely across donors. In a later analysis, the rate of TCR association differed among HLA loci, with DRB1 alleles having the most associated TCRs and HLA-C alleles having the fewest. HLA typing was unavailable for some donors at each locus, so association tests used only the typed subset. The sequencing pipeline was judged likely to have produced a cluster of highly shared sequence variants as a technical artifact. In a later genetic analysis, fewer N-insertions in productive TCRs were reported among donors in an Asian-associated ancestry cluster than the approximately 710-donor mean. According to a later analysis, parvovirus B19, influenza, CMV and Epstein-Barr virus appeared linked to several top co-occurrence clusters. When HLA alleles, especially DR and DQ, strongly co-occurred, attributing TCR associations to individual alleles was difficult. Presence/absence analyses assumed roughly uniform sequencing depth across donors, an assumption that may not hold. Specific HLA alleles were associated with 15,000 to 20,000 TCR beta sequences at a false discovery rate of 0.05 in a later analysis. A further reported finding was that TCR beta sequences accurately predicted the HLA-A and HLA-B alleles for most subjects in the first cohort. The cohort was sequenced for TCR beta chains only, and without alpha or paired-chain data the features that could be detected were limited. In vitro tests confirmed that a few of the cytomegalovirus-associated TCR beta chains recognize cytomegalovirus antigens. Immune exposure information for the cohort was limited to CMV serostatus. In a later analysis, HLA-associated TCR beta chains showed more clonal expansion and lower generation probabilities than non-associated chains that were equally common. The classifier was reported to diagnose cytomegalovirus status with high specificity and sensitivity in both the original and validation cohorts. In the study, roughly 160 TCR beta chains were listed as associated with cytomegalovirus. Correlated functional status among segregating V segments might be attributable to linkage disequilibrium, but an unknown experimental factor could not be ruled out. Because counts were too low, approximately 15 rarely observed V segments, including chromosome 9 orphons, were excluded from the earlier analysis of roughly 580 of the donors.

Library construction relied on the immunoSEQ multiplex PCR assay. For the multiplex PCR, a mixture combining 60 forward primers for TCR Vbeta segments and 13 reverse primers for TCR Jbeta segments was used. The CDR3 region of rearranged TCR beta genes was amplified from genomic DNA with a multiplex PCR assay. On the Illumina HiSeq System, the amplified TCR beta libraries were sequenced as 87-base-pair reads. In the paper's pipeline: A later analysis counted around 72 million unique TCR beta chains across the 550 to 700 repertoires, and around 9.9 million of these chains were shared by at least two donors. A nearest-neighbor algorithm error-corrected the raw reads and collapsed the reads into unique sequences, merging closely related sequences to remove PCR and sequencing errors. Alignment of CDR3 sequences to IMGT reference sequences was used to assign V, D and J gene segments. For a sequence to be retained, at least a six-nucleotide match to both a V gene segment and a J gene segment was required. Rearrangements were classified as productive when the CDR3 lacked stop codons and remained in frame with V and J, and all other rearrangements were classified as non-productive. CDR3 was defined according to IMGT convention as the region running from the second conserved V-encoded cysteine to the conserved J-encoded phenylalanine. The earlier analysis of about 560 of the donors excluded any sequence lacking an unambiguous match to a single V gene segment. An earlier analysis of around 600 of the donors classified V segments as functional when productive rearrangements were above 56.7% and as segregating when the standard deviation between donors was above 5%. A statistical classification framework was built to diagnose cytomegalovirus status from the catalog of TCR beta chain sequences. In a later analysis, TCR nucleotide sequences were compared against IMGT/GENE-DB human TR gene sequences so that V and J genes could be assigned. In a later analysis, CDR3 sequences and most-parsimonious VDJ recombination scenarios were assigned using the TCRdist pipeline. In a later analysis, every TCR beta chain was defined by the combination of its CDR3 amino acid sequence and its V-gene family, and reads without a unique V-gene family were dropped. As a way to deal with suspected cross-contamination and a sequencing artifact, a later analysis dropped 640 or so nucleotide sequences that were highly shared and had low generation probability. A later analysis calculated a clonal expansion index for each public chain from normalized within-repertoire ranks of inferred template counts. In a later analysis, generation probabilities were computed using a VDJ recombination model fitted to out-of-frame rearrangements, and the results were checked against IGoR. Hypergeometric tests were used in a later analysis to score TCR-TCR, TCR-HLA and TCR-CMV co-occurrence, with a repertoire-size bias correction applied to the TCR pairs. To estimate false discovery rates, a later analysis permuted the HLA or CMV assignments 20 times. In a later analysis, co-occurring TCRs were grouped using DBSCAN, with TCRdist sequence similarity added in when clustering inside HLA-allele-positive subsets. Co-occurrence clustering excluded repertoires with fewer than 30,000 or more than 120,000 public chains, plus five with anomalous nucleotide sharing. Here the immuneACCESS table is served through TCRdb, limited to in-frame sequences with V and J called. Missing clones are a known gap in these copies; in checked studies unresolved V genes cover under half, and the rest lacks a known reason. V, J and clone size were drawn from that table, and D and trimming were deduced from the DNA. This sample lists roughly 200,000 clones; approximately 80% were detected once. 0.71% of the sample comes from the top ten.

The germline V gene sets CDR1 to SGHRS and CDR2 to YFSETQ. The trim is 0 bases for V and 5 bases for J, with a gap of 15 bases between the germline ends. The CDR3 goes from the cysteine to the phenylalanine over 16 residues. Of all the DNA, just the CDR3 is kept, 48 bases in frame from base 1. The cohort was made up of about 610 healthy bone marrow donors. All cohort members were sampled while nominally healthy, although unrecorded immune exposures were likely present. The donor was CMV seronegative and belonged to the group of more than 300 seronegative cohort members. Every donor gave a peripheral blood sample, and the peripheral blood mononuclear cells from that sample were used for TCR beta sequencing. The Qiagen DNeasy Blood Extraction Kit was used to extract genomic DNA from the blood cell samples.

The chain is encoded by TRBV5-1 joined to TRBJ2-1; the D gene cannot be named for sure. The sequencing sample was made of PBMCs. This TCR was sampled from a boy younger than 10 in good health and CMV-seronegative. The CDR3 corresponds to CASSLGPAVRNNEQFF. The nucleotide sequence reads TGCGCCAGCAGCTTGGGCCCAGCTGTGAGGAACAATGAGCAGTTCTTC.